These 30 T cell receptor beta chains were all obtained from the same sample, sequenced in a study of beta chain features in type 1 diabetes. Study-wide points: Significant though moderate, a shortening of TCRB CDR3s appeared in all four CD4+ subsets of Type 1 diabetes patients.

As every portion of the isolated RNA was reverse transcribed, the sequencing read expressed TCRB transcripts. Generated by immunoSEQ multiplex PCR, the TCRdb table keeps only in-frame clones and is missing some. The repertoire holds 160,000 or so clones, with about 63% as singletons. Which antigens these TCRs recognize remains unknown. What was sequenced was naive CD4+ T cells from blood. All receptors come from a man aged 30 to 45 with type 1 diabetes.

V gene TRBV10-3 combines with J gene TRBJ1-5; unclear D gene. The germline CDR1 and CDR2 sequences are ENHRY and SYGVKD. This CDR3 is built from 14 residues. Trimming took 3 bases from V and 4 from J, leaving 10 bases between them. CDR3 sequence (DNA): TGTGCCATCAGTGATCGGGGAGAGAATCAGCCCCAGCATTTT. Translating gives CAISDRGENQPQHF.

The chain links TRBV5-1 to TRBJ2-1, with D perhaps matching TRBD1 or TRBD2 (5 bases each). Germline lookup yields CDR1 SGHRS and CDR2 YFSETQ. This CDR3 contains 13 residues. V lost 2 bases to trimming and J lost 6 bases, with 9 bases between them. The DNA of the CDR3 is TGCGCCAGCAGCTTAGGGACGGCCAATGAGCAGTTCTTC. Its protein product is CASSLGTANEQFF.

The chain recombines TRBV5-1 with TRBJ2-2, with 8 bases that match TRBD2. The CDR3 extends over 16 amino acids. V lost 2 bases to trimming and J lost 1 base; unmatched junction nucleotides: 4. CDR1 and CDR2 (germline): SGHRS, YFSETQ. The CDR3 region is CASSFSLAGNTGELFF. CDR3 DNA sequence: TGCGCCAGCAGCTTCAGCCTAGCGGGGAACACCGGGGAGCTGTTTTTT.

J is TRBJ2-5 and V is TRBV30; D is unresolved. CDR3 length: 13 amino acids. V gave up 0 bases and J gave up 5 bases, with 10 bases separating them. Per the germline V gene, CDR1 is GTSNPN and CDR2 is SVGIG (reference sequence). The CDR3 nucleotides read TGTGCCTGGAGTGTTTTAGGGCGGGAGACCCAGTACTTC. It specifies CAWSVLGRETQYF. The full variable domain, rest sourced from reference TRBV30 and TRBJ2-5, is SQTIHQWPATLVQPVGSPLSLECTVEGTSNPNLYWYRQAAGRGLQLLFYSVGIGQISSEVPQNLSASRPQDRQFILSSKKLLLSDSGFYLCAWSVLGRETQYFGPGTRLLVL.

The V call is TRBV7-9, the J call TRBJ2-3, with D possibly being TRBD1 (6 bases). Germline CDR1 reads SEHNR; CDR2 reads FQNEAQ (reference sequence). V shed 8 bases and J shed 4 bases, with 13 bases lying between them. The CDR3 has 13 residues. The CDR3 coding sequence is TGTGCCAGCGTTCAGGGGAGCGCAGATACGCAGTATTTT. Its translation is CASVQGSADTQYF.

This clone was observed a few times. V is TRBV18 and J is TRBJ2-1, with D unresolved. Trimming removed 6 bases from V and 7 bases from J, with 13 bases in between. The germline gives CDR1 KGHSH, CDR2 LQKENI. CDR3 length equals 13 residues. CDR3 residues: CASSREIGNEQFF. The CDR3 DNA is TGTGCCAGCTCGCGAGAAATAGGGAATGAGCAGTTCTTC.

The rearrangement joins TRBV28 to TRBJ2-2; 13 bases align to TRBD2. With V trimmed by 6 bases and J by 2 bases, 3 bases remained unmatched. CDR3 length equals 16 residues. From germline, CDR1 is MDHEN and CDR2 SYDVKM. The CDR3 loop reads CASSPGLAGNTGELFF. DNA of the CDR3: TGTGCCAGCAGCCCGGGACTAGCGGGAAACACCGGGGAGCTGTTTTTT.

The DNA for the CDR3 is TGTGCCAGCAGCTTAGGGGCAGGTTACAATGAGCAGTTCTTC. Amino acids: CASSLGAGYNEQFF. The chain carries TRBV7-8 and TRBJ2-1; D is ambiguous. This CDR3 comprises 14 residues. The germline V gene has CDR1 SGHVS and CDR2 FQNEAQ. The V end was cut by 1 base, the J end by 4 bases, with 8 bases between.

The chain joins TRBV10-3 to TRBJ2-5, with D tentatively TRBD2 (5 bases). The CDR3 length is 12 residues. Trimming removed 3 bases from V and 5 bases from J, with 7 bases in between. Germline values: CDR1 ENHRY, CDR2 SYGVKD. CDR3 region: CAISDRGETQYF. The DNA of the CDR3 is TGTGCCATCAGTGATCGAGGGGAGACCCAGTACTTC.

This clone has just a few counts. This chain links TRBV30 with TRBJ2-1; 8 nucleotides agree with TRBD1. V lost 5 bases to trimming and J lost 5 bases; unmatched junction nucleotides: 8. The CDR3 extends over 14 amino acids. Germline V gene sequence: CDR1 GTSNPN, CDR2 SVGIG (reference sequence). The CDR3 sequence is CAWLSRGPHNEQFF. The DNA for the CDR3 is TGTGCCTGGCTCTCCAGGGGGCCCCACAATGAGCAGTTCTTC.

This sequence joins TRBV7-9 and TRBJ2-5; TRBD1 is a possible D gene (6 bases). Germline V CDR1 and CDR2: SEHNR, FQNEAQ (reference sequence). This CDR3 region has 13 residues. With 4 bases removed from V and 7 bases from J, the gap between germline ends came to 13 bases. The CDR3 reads CASSSPGTSTQYF. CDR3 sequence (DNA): TGTGCCAGCAGCTCCCCGGGGACATCGACCCAGTACTTC.

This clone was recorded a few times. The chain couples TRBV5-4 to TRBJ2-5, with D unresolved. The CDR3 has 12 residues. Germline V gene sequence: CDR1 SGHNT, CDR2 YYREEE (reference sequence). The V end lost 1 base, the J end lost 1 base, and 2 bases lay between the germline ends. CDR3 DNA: TGTGCCAGCAGCTTGACCCAAGAGACCCAGTACTTC. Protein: CASSLTQETQYF.

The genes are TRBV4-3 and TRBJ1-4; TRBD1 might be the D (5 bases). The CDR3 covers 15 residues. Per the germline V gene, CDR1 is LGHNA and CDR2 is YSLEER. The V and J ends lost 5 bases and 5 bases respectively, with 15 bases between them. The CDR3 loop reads CASSSAGGTNEKLFF. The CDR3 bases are TGCGCCAGCAGCTCAGCGGGGGGTACCAATGAAAAACTGTTTTTT.

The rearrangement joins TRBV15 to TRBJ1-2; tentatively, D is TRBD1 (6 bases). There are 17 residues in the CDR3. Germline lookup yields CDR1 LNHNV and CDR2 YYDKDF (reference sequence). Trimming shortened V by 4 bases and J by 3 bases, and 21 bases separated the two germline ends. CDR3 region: CATSKLGTGASHYGYTF. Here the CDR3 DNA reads TGTGCCACCAGCAAGCTCGGAACGGGGGCCAGTCACTATGGCTACACCTTC.

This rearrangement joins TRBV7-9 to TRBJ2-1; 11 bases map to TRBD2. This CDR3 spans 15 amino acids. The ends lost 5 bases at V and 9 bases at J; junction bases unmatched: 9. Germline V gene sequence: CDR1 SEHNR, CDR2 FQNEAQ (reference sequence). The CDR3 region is CASSTTSGAVGEQFF. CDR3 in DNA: TGTGCCAGCAGCACGACTAGCGGGGCCGTGGGTGAGCAGTTCTTC.

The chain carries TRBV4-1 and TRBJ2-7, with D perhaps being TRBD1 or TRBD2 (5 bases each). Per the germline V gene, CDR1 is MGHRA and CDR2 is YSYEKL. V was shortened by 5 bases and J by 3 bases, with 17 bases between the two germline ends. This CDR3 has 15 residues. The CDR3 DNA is TGCGCCAGCAGCTCTCTAGGGGACGGCCTCTACGAGCAGTACTTC. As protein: CASSSLGDGLYEQYF.

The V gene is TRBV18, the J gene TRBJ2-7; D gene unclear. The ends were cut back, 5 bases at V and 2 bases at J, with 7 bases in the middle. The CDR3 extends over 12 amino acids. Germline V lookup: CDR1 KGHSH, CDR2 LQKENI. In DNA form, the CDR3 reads TGTGCCAGCTCAACGGTCCCCTACGAGCAGTACTTC. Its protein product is CASSTVPYEQYF.

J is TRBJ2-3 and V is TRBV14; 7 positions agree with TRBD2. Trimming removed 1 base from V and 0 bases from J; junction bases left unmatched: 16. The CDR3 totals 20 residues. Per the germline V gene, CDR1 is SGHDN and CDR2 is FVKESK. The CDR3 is CASSQVLKVQAGRSTDTQYF. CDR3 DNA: TGTGCCAGCAGCCAAGTATTAAAAGTCCAAGCGGGGCGAAGCACAGATACGCAGTATTTT.

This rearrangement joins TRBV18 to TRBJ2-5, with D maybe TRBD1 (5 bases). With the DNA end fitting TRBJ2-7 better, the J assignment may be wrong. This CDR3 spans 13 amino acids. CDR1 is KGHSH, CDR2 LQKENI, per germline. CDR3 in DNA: TGTGCCAGCTCACTCCTCGACAGCTACGAGCAGTACTTC. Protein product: CASSLLDSYEQYF.

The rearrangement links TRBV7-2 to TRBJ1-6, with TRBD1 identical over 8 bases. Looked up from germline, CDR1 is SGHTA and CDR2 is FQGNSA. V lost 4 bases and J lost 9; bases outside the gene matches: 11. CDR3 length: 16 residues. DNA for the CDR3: TGTGCCAGCAGCTCCCCGACAGGGGTTGAAAGTTCACCCCTCCACTTT. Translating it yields CASSSPTGVESSPLHF. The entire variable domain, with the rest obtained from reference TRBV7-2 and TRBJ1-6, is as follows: GAGVSQSPSNKVTEKGKDVELRCDPISGHTALYWYRQSLGQGLEFLIYFQGNSAPDKSGLPSDRFSAERTGGSVSTLTIQRTQQEDSAVYLCASSSPTGVESSPLHFGNGTRLTVT.

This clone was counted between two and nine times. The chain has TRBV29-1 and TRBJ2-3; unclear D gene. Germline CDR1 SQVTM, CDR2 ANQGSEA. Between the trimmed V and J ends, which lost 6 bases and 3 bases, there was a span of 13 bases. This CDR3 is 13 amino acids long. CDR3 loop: CSVESSGTDTQYF. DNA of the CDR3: TGCAGCGTGGAATCCTCCGGAACAGATACGCAGTATTTT.

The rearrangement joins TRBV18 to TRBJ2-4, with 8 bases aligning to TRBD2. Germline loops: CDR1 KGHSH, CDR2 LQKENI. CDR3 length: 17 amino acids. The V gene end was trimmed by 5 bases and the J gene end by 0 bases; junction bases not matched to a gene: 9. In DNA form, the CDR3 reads TGTGCCAGCTCATTCATAACTAGCGGATTAGCCAAAAACATTCAGTACTTC. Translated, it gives CASSFITSGLAKNIQYF.

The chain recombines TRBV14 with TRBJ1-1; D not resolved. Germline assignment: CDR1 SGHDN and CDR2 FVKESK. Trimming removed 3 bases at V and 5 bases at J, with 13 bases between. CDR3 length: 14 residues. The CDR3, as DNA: TGTGCCAGCAGCCACCGATACCCGGGGACTGAAGCTTTCTTT. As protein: CASSHRYPGTEAFF.

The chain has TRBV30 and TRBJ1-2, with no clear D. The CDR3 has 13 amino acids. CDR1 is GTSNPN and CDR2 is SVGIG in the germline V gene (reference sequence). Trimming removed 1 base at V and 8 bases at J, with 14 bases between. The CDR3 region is CAWSALAAIGYTF. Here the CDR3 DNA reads TGTGCCTGGAGTGCTTTGGCAGCAATCGGCTACACCTTC.

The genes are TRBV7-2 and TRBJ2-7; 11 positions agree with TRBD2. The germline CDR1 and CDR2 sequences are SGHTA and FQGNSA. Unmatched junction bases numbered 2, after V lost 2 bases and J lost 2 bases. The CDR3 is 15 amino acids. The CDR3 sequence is CASSLQLAGAYEQYF. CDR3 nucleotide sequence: TGTGCCAGCAGCTTACAACTAGCGGGGGCCTACGAGCAGTACTTC.

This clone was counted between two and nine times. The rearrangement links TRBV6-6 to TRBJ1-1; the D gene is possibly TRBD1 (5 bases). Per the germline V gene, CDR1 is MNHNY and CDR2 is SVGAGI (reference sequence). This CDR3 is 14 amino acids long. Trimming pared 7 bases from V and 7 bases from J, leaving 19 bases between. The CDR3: CASTARQWLHEAFF. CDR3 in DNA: TGTGCCAGCACCGCCCGACAGTGGTTGCATGAAGCTTTCTTT.

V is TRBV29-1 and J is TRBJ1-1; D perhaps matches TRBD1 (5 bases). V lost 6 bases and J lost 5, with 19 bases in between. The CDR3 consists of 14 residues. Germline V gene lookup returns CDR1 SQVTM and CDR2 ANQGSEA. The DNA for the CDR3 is TGCAGCGTCGCGAAGACTCCCGGGGGTACTGAAGCTTTCTTT. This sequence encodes CSVAKTPGGTEAFF.

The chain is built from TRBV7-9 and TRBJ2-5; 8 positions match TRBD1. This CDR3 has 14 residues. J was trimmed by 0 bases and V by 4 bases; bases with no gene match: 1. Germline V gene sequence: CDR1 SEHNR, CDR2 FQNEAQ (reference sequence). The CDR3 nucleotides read TGTGCCAGCAGCTGGACAGGGAACCAAGAGACCCAGTACTTC. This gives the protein CASSWTGNQETQYF. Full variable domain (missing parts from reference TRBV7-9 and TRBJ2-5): DTGVSQNPRHKITKRGQNVTFRCDPISEHNRLYWYRQTLGQGPEFLTYFQNEAQLEKSRLLSDRFSAERPKGSFSTLEIQRTEQGDSAMYLCASSWTGNQETQYFGPGTRLLVL.

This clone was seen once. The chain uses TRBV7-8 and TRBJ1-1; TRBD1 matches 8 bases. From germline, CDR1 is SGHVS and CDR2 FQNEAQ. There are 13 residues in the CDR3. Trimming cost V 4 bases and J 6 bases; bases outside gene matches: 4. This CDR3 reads CASSYDRGPEAFF. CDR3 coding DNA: TGTGCCAGCAGCTACGACAGGGGTCCTGAAGCTTTCTTT.

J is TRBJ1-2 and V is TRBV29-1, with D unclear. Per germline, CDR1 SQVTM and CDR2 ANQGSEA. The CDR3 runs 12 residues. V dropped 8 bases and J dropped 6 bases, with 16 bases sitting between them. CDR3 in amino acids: CSNHPARHGYTF. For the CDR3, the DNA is TGCAGCAACCATCCGGCCAGGCATGGCTACACCTTC.